This T cell receptor (beta chain) was recovered during a study of control samples from healthy donors and cancer patients. TCRdb keeps only in-frame clones here, not all; method: immunoSEQ multiplex PCR. In the table there are about 73,000 clones, 85% to 95% of which are singletons. The CDR3 is 12 amino acids. Trimming shortened V by 3 bases and J by 8 bases, and 8 bases separated the two germline ends. Looked up from germline, CDR1 is SGHDT and CDR2 is YYEEEE. The sequence was obtained from a middle-aged woman in good health. Sequenced material: blood. The J gene is TRBJ2-2, the V gene TRBV5-6; unclear D gene. The CDR3 here is CASSWARGELFF. The CDR3 bases are TGTGCCAGCAGCTGGGCTCGAGGGGAGCTGTTTTTT. Full variable domain (missing parts from reference TRBV5-6 and TRBJ2-2): DAGVTQSPTHLIKTRGQQVTLRCSPKSGHDTVSWYQQALGQGPQFIFQYYEEEERQRGNFPDRFSGHQFPNYSSELNVNALLLGDSALYLCASSWARGELFFGEGSRLTVL.